These T cell receptor beta chains were read from a single sample in a study of T cell responses to AZD1222 COVID-19 vaccine. Assay used: immunoSEQ multiplex PCR; TCRdb lists only in-frame clones, some missing. The sample lists about 86,000 clones, around 88% occurring once. The specimen comprised peripheral blood, sampled on day 0 of MenACWY control vaccination. The receptors were gathered from an adult in good health. Both conserved end residues are part of each CDR3. The order of the fields is J gene, D gene, V gene, CDR3 DNA, CDR3 protein. The D gene is left open where the match is weak.

J gene: TRBJ1-1
D gene: NA
V gene: TRBV7-8
CDR3 DNA: TGTGCCAGCAGCTTTTCGGGAACTGAAGCTTTCTTT
CDR3 protein: CASSFSGTEAFF

J gene: TRBJ1-4
D gene: NA
V gene: TRBV2
CDR3 DNA: TGTGCCAGCAGCGATCTTGACAGTTCCGCTAATGAAAAACTGTTTTTT
CDR3 protein: CASSDLDSSANEKLFF

J gene: TRBJ1-2
D gene: NA
V gene: TRBV7-2
CDR3 DNA: TGTGCCAGCAGTTTAAGAGGAAATAACTATGGCTACACCTTC
CDR3 protein: CASSLRGNNYGYTF

J gene: TRBJ1-4
D gene: TRBD1
V gene: TRBV5-1
CDR3 DNA: TGCGCCAGCAGCACGGGACAGGATGAAAAACTGTTTTTT
CDR3 protein: CASSTGQDEKLFF

J gene: TRBJ1-3
D gene: NA
V gene: TRBV2
CDR3 DNA: TGTGCCAGCGGCGACGGGTTACACTCTGGAAACACCATATATTTT
CDR3 protein: CASGDGLHSGNTIYF

J gene: TRBJ2-2
D gene: TRBD2
V gene: TRBV27
CDR3 DNA: TGTGCCAGCAGTTTAAATGGCGGGAGGTCCGGGGAGCTGTTTTTT
CDR3 protein: CASSLNGGRSGELFF

J gene: TRBJ1-2
D gene: NA
V gene: TRBV19
CDR3 DNA: TGTGCCAGTAGTAAACAGGGAACCAGGCTCGGGAGTGACTCGAACTATGGCTACACCTTC
CDR3 protein: CASSKQGTRLGSDSNYGYTF

J gene: TRBJ1-2
D gene: NA
V gene: TRBV12-3/TRBV12-4
CDR3 DNA: TGTGCCAGCAGTTTAGAATCATTCTATGGCTACACCTTC
CDR3 protein: CASSLESFYGYTF

J gene: TRBJ1-1
D gene: TRBD1
V gene: TRBV19
CDR3 DNA: TGTGCCAGTAGTATTAACAGGGGGTTGGACACTGAAGCTTTCTTT
CDR3 protein: CASSINRGLDTEAFF

J gene: TRBJ1-5
D gene: TRBD1
V gene: TRBV19
CDR3 DNA: TGTGCCAGTAAAGAAGGGGGCTATAGCAATCAGCCCCAGCATTTT
CDR3 protein: CASKEGGYSNQPQHF